This T cell receptor (beta chain) was retrieved from a study of blood T cell repertoires in COVID-19. Trimming stripped 4 bases from V and 13 bases from J, with 22 bases between. Per the germline V gene, CDR1 is KGHSH and CDR2 is LQKENI. CDR3 length: 14 residues. Method: immunoSEQ multiplex PCR; TCRdb's copy keeps in-frame clones and lacks some. The data hold 65,000 to 95,000 clones, with approximately 90% observed a single time. This clonotype originated in a man between 65 and 80 years old with active or convalescent COVID-19. The chain couples TRBV18 to TRBJ1-2; TRBD1 might be the D (6 bases). The specimen was peripheral blood. The CDR3 bases are TGTGCCAGCTCACAGCAGACCGGGACACCCGGCCCCACCTTC. It specifies CASSQQTGTPGPTF.